This TCR beta chain came from a study of tissue T cells after allogeneic stem cell transplantation. Findings and caveats of the study: Tissue-detected TCR repertoire was only partly captured by blood and spleen T cells. Which tissue TCRs were alloreactive or antigen-specific was not determined. Some clones might be persisting host cells.

As for this clone: Its antigen is not identified. Mouse gene names apply. The CDR3 end is not reached by the read, which stops 1 residue before it; the germline J gene fills it in.

V dropped 3 bases and J dropped 4 bases, with 5 bases sitting between them. The CDR3 loop spans 11 amino acids. The germline V gene has CDR1 NNHNN and CDR2 SYGAGS (reference sequence). Data came from immunoSEQ multiplex PCR; TCRdb stores just in-frame clones and leaves some out. This sample yields nearly 50,000 clones, of which approximately 73% are seen a single time; about 0.71% belongs to the top ten. This chain uses TRBV13-2 with TRBJ2-7; no firm D call. Sequenced sample: sorted cells pooled from one or two spleens. The origin of this receptor is a pool of C57BL/6 mice in good health. This chain's CDR3 is CASGGRYEQYF. Partial CDR3 DNA: TGTGCCAGCGGTGGGCGATATGAACAGTAC.